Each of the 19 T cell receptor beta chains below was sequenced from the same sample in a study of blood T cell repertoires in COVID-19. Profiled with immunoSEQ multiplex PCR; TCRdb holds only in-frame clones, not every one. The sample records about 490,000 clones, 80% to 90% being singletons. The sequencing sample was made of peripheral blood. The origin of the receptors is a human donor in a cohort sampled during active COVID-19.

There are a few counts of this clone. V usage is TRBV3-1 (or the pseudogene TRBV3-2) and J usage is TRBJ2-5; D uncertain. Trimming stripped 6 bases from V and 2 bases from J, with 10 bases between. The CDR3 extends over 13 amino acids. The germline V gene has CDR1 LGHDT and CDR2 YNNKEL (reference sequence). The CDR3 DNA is TGTGCCAGCAGTACGGTCCCACAAGAGACCCAGTACTTC. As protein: CASSTVPQETQYF.

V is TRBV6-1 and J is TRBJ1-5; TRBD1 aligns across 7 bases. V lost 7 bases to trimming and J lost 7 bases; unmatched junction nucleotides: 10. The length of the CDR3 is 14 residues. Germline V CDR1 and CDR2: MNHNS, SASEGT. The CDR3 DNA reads TGTGCCAGCACCGATGACAGGGATCGGCAGCCCCAGCATTTT. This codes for CASTDDRDRQPQHF.

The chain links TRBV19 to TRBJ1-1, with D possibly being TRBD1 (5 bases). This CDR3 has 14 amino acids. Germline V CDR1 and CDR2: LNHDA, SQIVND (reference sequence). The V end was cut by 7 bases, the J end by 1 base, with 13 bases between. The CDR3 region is CASNQGEGNTEAFF. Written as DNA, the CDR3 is TGTGCCAGTAATCAAGGGGAGGGGAACACTGAAGCTTTCTTT.

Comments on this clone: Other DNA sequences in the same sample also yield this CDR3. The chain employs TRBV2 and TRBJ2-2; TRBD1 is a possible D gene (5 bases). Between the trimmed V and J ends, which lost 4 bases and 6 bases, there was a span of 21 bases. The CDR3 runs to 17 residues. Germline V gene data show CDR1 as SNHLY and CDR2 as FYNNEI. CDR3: CASSGRTLAFVSGELFF. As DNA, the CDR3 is TGTGCCAGCAGTGGAAGGACATTGGCTTTTGTTTCCGGGGAGCTGTTTTTT.

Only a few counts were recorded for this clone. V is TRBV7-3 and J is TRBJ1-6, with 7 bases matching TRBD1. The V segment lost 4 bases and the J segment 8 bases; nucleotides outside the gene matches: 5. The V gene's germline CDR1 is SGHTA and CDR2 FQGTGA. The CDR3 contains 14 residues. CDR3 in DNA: TGTGCCAGCAGCTACAGGGGACCTGATTCACCCCTCCACTTT. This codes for CASSYRGPDSPLHF.

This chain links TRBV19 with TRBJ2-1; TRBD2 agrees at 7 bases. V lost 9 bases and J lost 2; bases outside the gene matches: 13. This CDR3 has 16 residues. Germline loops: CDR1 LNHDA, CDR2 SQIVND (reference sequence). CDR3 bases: TGTGCCAGCCGTAGTCTTACAAGCGGGACCTACAATGAGCAGTTCTTC. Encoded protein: CASRSLTSGTYNEQFF.

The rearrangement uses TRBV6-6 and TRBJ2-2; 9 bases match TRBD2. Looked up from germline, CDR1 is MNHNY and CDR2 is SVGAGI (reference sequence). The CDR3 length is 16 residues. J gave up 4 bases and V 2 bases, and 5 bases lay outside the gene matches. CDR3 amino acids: CASSYRAGGSTGELFF. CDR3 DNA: TGTGCCAGCAGTTACAGGGCGGGAGGGTCCACCGGGGAGCTGTTTTTT.

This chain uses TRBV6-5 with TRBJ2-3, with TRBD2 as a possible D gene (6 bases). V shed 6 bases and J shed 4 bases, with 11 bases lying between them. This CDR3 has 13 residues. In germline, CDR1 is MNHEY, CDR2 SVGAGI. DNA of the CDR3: TGTGCCAGCAGACGGAGGGGATCAGATACGCAGTATTTT. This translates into CASRRRGSDTQYF.

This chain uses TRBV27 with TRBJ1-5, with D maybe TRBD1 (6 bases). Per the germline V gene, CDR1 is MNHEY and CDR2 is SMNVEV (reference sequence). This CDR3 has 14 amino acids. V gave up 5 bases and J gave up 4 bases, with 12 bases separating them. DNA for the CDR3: TGTGCCAGCAGTCCCAGGGGACGTAATCAGCCCCAGCATTTT. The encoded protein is CASSPRGRNQPQHF.

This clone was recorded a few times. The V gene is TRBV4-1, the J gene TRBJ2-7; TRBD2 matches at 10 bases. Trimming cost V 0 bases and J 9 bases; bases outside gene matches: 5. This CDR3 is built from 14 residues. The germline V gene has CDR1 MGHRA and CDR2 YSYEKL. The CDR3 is CASSQERLAGVQYF. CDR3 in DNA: TGCGCCAGCAGCCAAGAAAGGCTAGCGGGAGTGCAGTACTTC.

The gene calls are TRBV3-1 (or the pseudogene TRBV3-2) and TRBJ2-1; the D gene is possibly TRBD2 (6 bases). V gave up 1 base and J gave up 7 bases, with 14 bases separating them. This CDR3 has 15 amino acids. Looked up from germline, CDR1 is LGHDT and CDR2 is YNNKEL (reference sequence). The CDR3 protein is CASSQGPGAANEQFF. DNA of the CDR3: TGTGCCAGCAGCCAAGGTCCGGGAGCGGCGAATGAGCAGTTCTTC.

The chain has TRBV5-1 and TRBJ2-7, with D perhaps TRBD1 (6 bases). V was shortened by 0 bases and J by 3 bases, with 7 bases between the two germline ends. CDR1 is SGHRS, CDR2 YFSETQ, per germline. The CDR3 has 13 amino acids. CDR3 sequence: CASSLGDNYEQYF. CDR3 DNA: TGCGCCAGCAGCTTGGGGGACAACTACGAGCAGTACTTC. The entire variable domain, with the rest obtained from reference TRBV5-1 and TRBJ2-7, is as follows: KAGVTQTPRYLIKTRGQQVTLSCSPISGHRSVSWYQQTPGQGLQFLFEYFSETQRNKGNFPGRFSGRQFSNSRSEMNVSTLELGDSALYLCASSLGDNYEQYFGPGTRLTVT.

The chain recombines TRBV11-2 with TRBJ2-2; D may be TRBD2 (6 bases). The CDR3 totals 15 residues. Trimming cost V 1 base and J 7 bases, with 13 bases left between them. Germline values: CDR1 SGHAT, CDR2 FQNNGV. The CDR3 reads CASSLGLGGIGELFF. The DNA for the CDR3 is TGTGCCAGCAGCTTAGGGCTGGGGGGAATCGGGGAGCTGTTTTTT.

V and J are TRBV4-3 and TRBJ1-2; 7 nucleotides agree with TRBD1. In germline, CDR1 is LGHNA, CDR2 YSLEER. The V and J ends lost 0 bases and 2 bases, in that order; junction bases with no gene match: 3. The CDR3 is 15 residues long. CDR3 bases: TGCGCCAGCAGCCAAGACCCGACAGGGAACTATGGCTACACCTTC. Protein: CASSQDPTGNYGYTF.

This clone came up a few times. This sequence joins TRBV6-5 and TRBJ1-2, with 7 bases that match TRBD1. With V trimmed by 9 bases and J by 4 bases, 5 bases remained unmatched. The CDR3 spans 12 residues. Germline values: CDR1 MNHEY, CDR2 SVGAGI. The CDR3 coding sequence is TGTGCCAGAGGGGGCCGCAGCTATGGCTACACCTTC. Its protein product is CARGGRSYGYTF.

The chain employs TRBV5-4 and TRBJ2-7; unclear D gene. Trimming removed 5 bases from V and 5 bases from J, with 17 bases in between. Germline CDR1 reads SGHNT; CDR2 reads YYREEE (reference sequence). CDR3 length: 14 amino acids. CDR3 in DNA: TGTGCCAGCAGTTACTCACTGGGTCGGGACGAGCAGTACTTC. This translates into CASSYSLGRDEQYF.

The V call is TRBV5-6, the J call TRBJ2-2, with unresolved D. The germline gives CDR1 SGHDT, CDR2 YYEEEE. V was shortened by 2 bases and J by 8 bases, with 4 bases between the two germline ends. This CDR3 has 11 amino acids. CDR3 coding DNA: TGTGCCAGCAGCTTTCGGGGGGAGCTGTTTTTT. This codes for CASSFRGELFF.

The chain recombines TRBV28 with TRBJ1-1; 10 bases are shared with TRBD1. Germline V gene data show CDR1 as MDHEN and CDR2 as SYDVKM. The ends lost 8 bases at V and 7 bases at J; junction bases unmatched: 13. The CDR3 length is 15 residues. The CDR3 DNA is TGTGCCAGCCCTCCCCCGACAGGGGGCGCCGGTGAAGCTTTCTTT. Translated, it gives CASPPPTGGAGEAFF. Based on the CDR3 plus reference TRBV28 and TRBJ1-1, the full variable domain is DVKVTQSSRYLVKRTGEKVFLECVQDMDHENMFWYRQDPGLGLRLIYFSYDVKMKEKGDIPEGYSVSREKKERFSLILESASTNQTSMYLCASPPPTGGAGEAFFGQGTRLTVV.

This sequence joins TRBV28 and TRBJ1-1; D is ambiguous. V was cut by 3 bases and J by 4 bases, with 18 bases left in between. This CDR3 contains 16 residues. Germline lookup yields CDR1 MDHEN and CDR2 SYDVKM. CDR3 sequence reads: CASSFAGRVGSTEAFF. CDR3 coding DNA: TGTGCCAGCAGTTTCGCTGGGCGAGTAGGGAGCACTGAAGCTTTCTTT.